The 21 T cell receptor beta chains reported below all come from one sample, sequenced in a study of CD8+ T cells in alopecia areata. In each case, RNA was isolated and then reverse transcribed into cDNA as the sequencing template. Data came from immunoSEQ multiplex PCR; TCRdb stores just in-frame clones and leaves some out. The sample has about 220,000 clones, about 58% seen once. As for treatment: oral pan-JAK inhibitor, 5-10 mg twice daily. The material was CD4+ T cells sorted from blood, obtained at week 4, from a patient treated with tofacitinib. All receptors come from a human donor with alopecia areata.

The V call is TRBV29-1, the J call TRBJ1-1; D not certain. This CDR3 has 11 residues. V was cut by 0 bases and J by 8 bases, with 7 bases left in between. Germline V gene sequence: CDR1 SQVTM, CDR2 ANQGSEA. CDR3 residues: CSVEDPGEAFF. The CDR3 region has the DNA TGCAGCGTTGAAGATCCCGGGGAAGCTTTCTTT.

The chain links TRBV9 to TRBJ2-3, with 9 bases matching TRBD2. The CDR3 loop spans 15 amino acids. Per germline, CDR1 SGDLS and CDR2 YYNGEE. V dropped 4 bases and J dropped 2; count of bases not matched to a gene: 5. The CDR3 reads CASSTTSGFTDTQYF. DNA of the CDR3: TGTGCCAGCAGCACCACTAGCGGGTTCACAGATACGCAGTATTTT.

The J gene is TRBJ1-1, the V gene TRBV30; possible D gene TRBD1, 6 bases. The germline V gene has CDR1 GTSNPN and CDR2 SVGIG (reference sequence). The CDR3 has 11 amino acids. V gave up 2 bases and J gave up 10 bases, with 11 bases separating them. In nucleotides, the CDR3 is TGTGCCTGGAGTAAACAGGGTAGAGCTTTCTTT. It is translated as CAWSKQGRAFF.

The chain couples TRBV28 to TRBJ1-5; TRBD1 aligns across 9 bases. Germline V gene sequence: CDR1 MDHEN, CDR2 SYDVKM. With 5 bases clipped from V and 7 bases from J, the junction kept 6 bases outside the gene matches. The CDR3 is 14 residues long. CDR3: CASSPGTGRQPQHF. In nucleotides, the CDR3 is TGTGCCAGCAGTCCCGGGACAGGGAGGCAGCCCCAGCATTTT.

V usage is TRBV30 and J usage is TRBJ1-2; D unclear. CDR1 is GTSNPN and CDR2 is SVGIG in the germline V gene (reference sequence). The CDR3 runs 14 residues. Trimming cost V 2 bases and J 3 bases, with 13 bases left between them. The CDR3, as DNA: TGTGCCTGGAGTCCGTTCACGGAATACTATGGCTACACCTTC. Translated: CAWSPFTEYYGYTF.

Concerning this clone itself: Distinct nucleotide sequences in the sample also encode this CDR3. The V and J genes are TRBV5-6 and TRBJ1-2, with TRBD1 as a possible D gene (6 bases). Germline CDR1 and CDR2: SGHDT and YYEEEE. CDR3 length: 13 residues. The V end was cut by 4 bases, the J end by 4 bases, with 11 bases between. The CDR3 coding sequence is TGTGCCAGCAGCCCTACAGGGACCTATGGCTACACCTTC. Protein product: CASSPTGTYGYTF. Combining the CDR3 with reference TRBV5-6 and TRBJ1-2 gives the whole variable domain DAGVTQSPTHLIKTRGQQVTLRCSPKSGHDTVSWYQQALGQGPQFIFQYYEEEERQRGNFPDRFSGHQFPNYSSELNVNALLLGDSALYLCASSPTGTYGYTFGSGTRLTVV.

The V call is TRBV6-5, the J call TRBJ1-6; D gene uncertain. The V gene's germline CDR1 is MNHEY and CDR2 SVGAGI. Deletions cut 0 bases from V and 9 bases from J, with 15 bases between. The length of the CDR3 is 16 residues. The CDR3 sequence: CASSYSAGGMSSPLHF. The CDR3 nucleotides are TGTGCCAGCAGTTACTCGGCGGGAGGAATGAGTTCACCCCTCCACTTT.

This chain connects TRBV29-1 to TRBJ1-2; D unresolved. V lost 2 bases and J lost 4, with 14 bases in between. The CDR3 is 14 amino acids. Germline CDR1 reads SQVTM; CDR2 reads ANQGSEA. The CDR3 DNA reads TGCAGCGTTGAAAGCAAAAAGGACGTCTATGGCTACACCTTC. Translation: CSVESKKDVYGYTF.

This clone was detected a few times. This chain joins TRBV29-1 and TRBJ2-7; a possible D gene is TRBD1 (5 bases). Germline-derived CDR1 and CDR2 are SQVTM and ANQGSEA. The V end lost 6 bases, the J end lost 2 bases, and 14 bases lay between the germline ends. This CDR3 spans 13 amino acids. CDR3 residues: CSVRLRAPYEQYF. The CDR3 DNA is TGCAGCGTCCGACTCAGGGCACCCTACGAGCAGTACTTC.

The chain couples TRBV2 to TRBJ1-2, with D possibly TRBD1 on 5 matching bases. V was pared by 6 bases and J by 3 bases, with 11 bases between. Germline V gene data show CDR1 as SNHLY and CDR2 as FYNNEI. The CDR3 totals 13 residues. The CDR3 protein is CASRADTDYGYTF. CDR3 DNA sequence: TGTGCCAGCAGGGCGGACACTGACTATGGCTACACCTTC.

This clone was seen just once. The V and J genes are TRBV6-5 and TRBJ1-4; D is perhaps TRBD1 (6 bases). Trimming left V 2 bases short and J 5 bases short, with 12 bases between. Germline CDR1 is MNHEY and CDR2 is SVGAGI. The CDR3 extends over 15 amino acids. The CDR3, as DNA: TGTGCCAGCAGTTACGACAGGACTCCGAATGAAAAACTGTTTTTT. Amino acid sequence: CASSYDRTPNEKLFF.

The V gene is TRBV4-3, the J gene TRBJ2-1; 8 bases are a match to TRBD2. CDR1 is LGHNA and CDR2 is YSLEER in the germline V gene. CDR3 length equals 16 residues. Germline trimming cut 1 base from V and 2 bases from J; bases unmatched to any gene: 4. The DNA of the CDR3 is TGCGCCAGCAGCCAAGTAGCGGGGCTGACCTACAATGAGCAGTTCTTC. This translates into CASSQVAGLTYNEQFF.

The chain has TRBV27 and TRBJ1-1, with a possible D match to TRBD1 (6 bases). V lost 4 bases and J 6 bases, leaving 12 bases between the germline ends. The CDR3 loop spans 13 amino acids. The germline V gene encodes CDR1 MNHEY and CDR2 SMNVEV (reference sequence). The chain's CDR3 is CASSSTGFAEAFF. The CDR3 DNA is TGTGCCAGCAGTTCGACAGGCTTTGCTGAAGCTTTCTTT.

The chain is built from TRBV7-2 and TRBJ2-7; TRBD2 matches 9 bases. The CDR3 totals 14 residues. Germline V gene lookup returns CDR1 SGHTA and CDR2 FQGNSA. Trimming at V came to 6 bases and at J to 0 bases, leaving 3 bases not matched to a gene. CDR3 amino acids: CASSYSGGSYEQYF. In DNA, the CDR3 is TGTGCCAGCAGTTATAGCGGGGGCTCCTACGAGCAGTACTTC.

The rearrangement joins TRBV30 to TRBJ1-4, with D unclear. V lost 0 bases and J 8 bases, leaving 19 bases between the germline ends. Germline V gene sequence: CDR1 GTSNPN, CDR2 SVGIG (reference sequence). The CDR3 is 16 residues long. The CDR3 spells CAWSVAVGLMGEKLFF. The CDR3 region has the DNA TGTGCCTGGAGTGTAGCTGTAGGGTTGATGGGAGAAAAACTGTTTTTT.

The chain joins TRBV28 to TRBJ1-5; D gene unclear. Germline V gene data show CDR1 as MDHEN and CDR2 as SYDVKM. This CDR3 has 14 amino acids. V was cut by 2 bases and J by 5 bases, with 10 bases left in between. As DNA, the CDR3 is TGTGCCAGCAGTTTACTCCAGGCCTATCAGCCCCAGCATTTT. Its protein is CASSLLQAYQPQHF. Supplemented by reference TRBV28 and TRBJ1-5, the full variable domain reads DVKVTQSSRYLVKRTGEKVFLECVQDMDHENMFWYRQDPGLGLRLIYFSYDVKMKEKGDIPEGYSVSREKKERFSLILESASTNQTSMYLCASSLLQAYQPQHFGDGTRLSIL.

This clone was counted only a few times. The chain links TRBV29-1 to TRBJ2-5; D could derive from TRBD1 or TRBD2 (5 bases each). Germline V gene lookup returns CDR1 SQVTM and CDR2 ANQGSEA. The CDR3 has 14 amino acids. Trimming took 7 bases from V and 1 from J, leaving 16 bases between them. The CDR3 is CSAAGTATQETQYF. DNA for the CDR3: TGCAGCGCTGCCGGGACCGCAACCCAAGAGACCCAGTACTTC.

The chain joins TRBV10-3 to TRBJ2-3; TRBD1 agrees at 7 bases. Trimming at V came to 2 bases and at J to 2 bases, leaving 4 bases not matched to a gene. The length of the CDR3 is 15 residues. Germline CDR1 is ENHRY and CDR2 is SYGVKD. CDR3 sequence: CAISEMGQSTDTQYF. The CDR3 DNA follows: TGTGCCATCAGTGAGATGGGACAGTCCACAGATACGCAGTATTTT.

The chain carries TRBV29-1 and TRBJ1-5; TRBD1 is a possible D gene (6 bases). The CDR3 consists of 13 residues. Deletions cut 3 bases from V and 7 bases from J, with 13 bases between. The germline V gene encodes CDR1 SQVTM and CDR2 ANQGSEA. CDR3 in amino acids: CSVEVTGGQPQHF. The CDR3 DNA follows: TGCAGCGTTGAGGTGACAGGCGGGCAGCCCCAGCATTTT.

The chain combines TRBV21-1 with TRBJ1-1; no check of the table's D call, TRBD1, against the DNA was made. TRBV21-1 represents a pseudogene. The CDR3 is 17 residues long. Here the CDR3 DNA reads TGTGCCAGCAGCCTGACCGGTTATCAGGGTCGTAACACTGAAGCTTTCTTT. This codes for CASSLTGYQGRNTEAFF.

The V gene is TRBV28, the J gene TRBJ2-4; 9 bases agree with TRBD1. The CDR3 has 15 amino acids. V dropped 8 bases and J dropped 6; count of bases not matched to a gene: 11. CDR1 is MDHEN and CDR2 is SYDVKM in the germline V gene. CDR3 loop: CASSGDRDRGNIQYF. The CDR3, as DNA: TGTGCCAGCTCCGGGGACAGGGACCGGGGAAACATTCAGTACTTC.